This TCR beta chain was documented in a study of OX40 agonist ivuxolimab in advanced cancers. About the study as a whole: Ivuxolimab, which targeted the costimulatory receptor OX40 (CD134), was an agonistic, fully human IgG2 monoclonal antibody. Intravenous ivuxolimab was administered to patients every 2 weeks at six dose levels: 0.01, 0.1, 0.3, 1.5, 3 and 10 mg/kg. Of the roughly 52 dose-escalation patients, hepatocellular carcinoma was present in about 20, melanoma in approximately 15, renal cell carcinoma in 9 and head and neck cancer in 9. A male proportion of almost 85% and a mean age of roughly 55 years, ranging from about 23 to 79, were recorded for the dose-escalation cohort. Patients were allowed to have had prior anti-PD-1, anti-PD-L1 or anti-CTLA-4 therapy, and 40% of the dose-escalation patients had previously received checkpoint inhibitors. Partial responses were achieved by three dose-escalation patients, of whom one had hepatocellular carcinoma and two had cutaneous melanoma. Peripheral TCRbeta sequencing aimed to test whether ivuxolimab altered TCR sequence diversity and caused clonal T-cell expansion. The paper reports the monotherapy dose-escalation portion (N of about 51 patients) of the phase I ivuxolimab trial.

The paper's findings and limits, for the study overall: On average, CD8+ T cells showed more expanded clones than CD4+ T cells after ivuxolimab. Which antigens the clonally expanded peripheral T cells were specific for was not determined. In the 0.1-3.0 mg/kg groups, partial responders had among the lowest normalized peripheral clonal expansion, particularly in CD8+ T cells. Low levels of normalized T-cell clonal expansion were also seen in some patients who did not respond. At doses of 0.1 to 3.0 mg/kg, clonal expansion of both CD4+ and CD8+ T cells in blood was seen between baseline and week 6.

To sequence the TCRbeta CDR3 region, genomic DNA was isolated from the sorted cells. The immunoSEQ Assay was used for sequencing of TCRbeta CDR3 regions. TCRdb provides this immuneACCESS table in a form limited to in-frame rearrangements. Some clones are lacking; in checked studies, under half of them reflect an unresolved V gene, and why the rest are absent is not known. The sample table holds 95,000 to 150,000 clones, of which around 93% were seen once. The top ten clones comprise roughly 0.15% of the sample. Patients with a history of autoimmune disease or receiving systemic immunosuppression were excluded from the trial. Peripheral blood for TCR sequencing was collected from all dose cohorts at baseline, on cycle 4 day 1, and on cycle 7 day 1. Samples came from an open-label, multicenter, first-in-human phase I dose-escalation trial of ivuxolimab. Adults with locally advanced or metastatic melanoma, renal cell carcinoma, hepatocellular carcinoma or head and neck squamous cell carcinoma were enrolled in the trial. CD4+ and CD8+ T cells were sorted separately from peripheral blood before TCR sequencing.

The CDR3 has 14 amino acids, counting the end cysteine and phenylalanine. Solely the CDR3 DNA is kept, with 42 bases framed from the first base. Compared with germline, V lacks 8 bases and J lacks 4 bases; bases without a gene match: 7. The germline V gene encodes CDR1 SGHAT and CDR2 FQNNGV. The table lists this clone with a count of one. The specificity of this receptor is unknown. Base qualities were left out, and no much larger clone turns up one base away. The rearrangement combines TRBV11-2 with TRBJ2-2; the central 7 bases match TRBD1. The sequence derives from an adult with an advanced solid tumor such as melanoma, head and neck, liver or kidney cancer. The specimen comprised CD4+ or CD8+ T cells sorted from blood, sampled in a trial of the OX40 agonist ivuxolimab. The CDR3: CASPKGATTGELFF. The DNA reads as follows: TGTGCCAGCCCAAAGGGGGCGACCACCGGGGAGCTGTTTTTT.